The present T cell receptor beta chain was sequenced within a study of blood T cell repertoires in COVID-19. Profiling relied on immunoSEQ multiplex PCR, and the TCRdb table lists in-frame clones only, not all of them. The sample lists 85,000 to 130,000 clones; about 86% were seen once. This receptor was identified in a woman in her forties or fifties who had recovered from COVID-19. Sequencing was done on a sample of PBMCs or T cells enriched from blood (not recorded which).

The CDR3 region is CASSEGGHGGREGIQYF. The CDR3 nucleotides read TGTGCCAGCAGTGAAGGGGGACACGGTGGGCGGGAGGGCATTCAGTACTTC. The V gene is TRBV6-1, the J gene TRBJ2-4; 9 bases agree with TRBD2. This CDR3 is 17 amino acids long. Germline V lookup: CDR1 MNHNS, CDR2 SASEGT. With V trimmed by 1 base and J by 9 bases, 13 bases remained unmatched.